The subject of this entry is one T cell receptor beta chain. The CDR3 extends over 13 amino acids. With V trimmed by 3 bases and J by 8 bases, 4 bases remained unmatched. The germline V gene encodes CDR1 SGHRS and CDR2 YFSETQ. In the study's own analysis: The assay estimated nucleated cells by amplifying reference gene primers. Using immunoSEQ multiplex PCR, the repertoire was profiled, and TCRdb retains in-frame clones only, with some absent. The D gene and trimming were derived from the DNA, and the V and J assignments and clone size from that table. The sample has 200,000 to 250,000 clones, 75% to 85% seen once. This sample was taken from a study of blood T cell repertoires in COVID-19. Overall study: Specimens from acute and convalescent COVID-19 originated in the United States, Italy and Spain.

This clonotype was sampled from an elderly woman with COVID-19, enrolled during active disease. This chain connects TRBV5-1 to TRBJ1-4; 7 positions agree with TRBD1. Sequencing was carried out using peripheral blood. In nucleotides, the CDR3 is TGCGCCAGCAGCTCTCTACAGGGGGAAAAACTGTTTTTT. This encodes CASSSLQGEKLFF.